One sample yielded the 21 T cell receptor beta chains listed below, sequenced in a study of T cell clusters in autoimmune cytopenias. TRB was amplified by touch-down multiplex PCR, primer pools A and B combined. With the multiplex PCR reads reprocessed, TCRdb shows one record per CDR3 protein and no DNA. The sample yields 7,000 or so distinct CDR3 sequences, of which the top ten take up less than 20%. TRB was amplified from approximately 230 ng of peripheral blood genomic DNA per sample. The same sample was also used in a study of T cell repertoires in aging, cancer and after chemotherapy.

Sequencing was carried out using peripheral blood. These receptors came from a human donor in good health.

The chain's CDR3 is CSAESGAISYEQYF. The V and J genes are TRBV20-1 and TRBJ2-7; TCRdb proposes TRBD2, but this gene call is untestable without DNA. From germline, CDR1 is DFQATT and CDR2 SNEGSKA (reference sequence). This CDR3 has 14 residues.

The chain recombines TRBV19 with TRBJ1-3. Germline V CDR1 and CDR2: LNHDA, SQIVND (reference sequence). CDR3 length: 12 residues. This chain's CDR3 is CASRTLGNTIYF. The full variable domain, completed using reference TRBV19 and TRBJ1-3, is DGGITQSPKYLFRKEGQNVTLSCEQNLNHDAMYWYRQDPGQGLRLIYYSQIVNDFQKGDIAEGYSVSREKKESFPLTVTSAQKNPTAFYLCASRTLGNTIYFGEGSWLTVV.

The chain joins TRBV19 to TRBJ1-5; the TCRdb D gene call, TRBD1, has no DNA to confirm it. Germline V gene sequence: CDR1 LNHDA, CDR2 SQIVND (reference sequence). The CDR3 contains 15 residues. CDR3 sequence reads: CASSMFGTPDQPQHF.

Frequency places this clonotype as medium-sized. The chain combines TRBV6-5 with TRBJ2-7. The CDR3 sequence is 14 residues long. The germline V gene has CDR1 MNHEY and CDR2 SVGAGI. CDR3 protein: CASSYSAADYEQYF.

This clonotype is medium-sized by frequency. The chain employs TRBV6-6 and TRBJ2-5. The CDR3 runs 13 residues. Germline-derived CDR1 and CDR2 are MNHNY and SVGAGI (reference sequence). The CDR3 loop reads CASSLIWGETQYF.

Measured by frequency, this clonotype is medium-sized. This sequence joins TRBV19 and TRBJ2-3; the TCRdb call, TRBD1, lacks DNA for checking. Germline V gene data show CDR1 as LNHDA and CDR2 as SQIVND (reference sequence). CDR3 size: 15 residues. The CDR3 sequence: CASRSRGASTDTQYF.

This clonotype is classed as medium-sized by frequency. This sequence joins TRBV19 and TRBJ2-7; with no DNA, the TCRdb D assignment of TRBD1 cannot be verified. Germline V gene lookup returns CDR1 LNHDA and CDR2 SQIVND (reference sequence). This CDR3 has 14 amino acids. The CDR3 loop reads CATGKNRDSYEQYF.

CDR3 sequence: CASSPRDRVVEETQYF. This chain connects TRBV18 to TRBJ2-5; TCRdb calls TRBD1, which cannot be checked without DNA. The CDR3 runs to 16 residues. Germline lookup yields CDR1 KGHSH and CDR2 LQKENI.

The chain uses TRBV19 and TRBJ2-3; TCRdb calls TRBD1, which cannot be checked without DNA. The CDR3 has 14 amino acids. Germline CDR1 is LNHDA and CDR2 is SQIVND (reference sequence). CDR3 residues: CASSPGGWADTQYF.

This clonotype counts as medium-sized by frequency. The chain is built from TRBV12-3 or TRBV12-4 and TRBJ1-1. The CDR3 is made up of 14 amino acids. CDR3 region: CASSNGGRNTEAFF.

This sequence joins TRBV12-3 or TRBV12-4 and TRBJ2-7; without DNA, the TCRdb call of TRBD2 cannot be checked. The CDR3 loop spans 14 amino acids. Here the CDR3 reads CASSRTSGGYEQYF.

The chain joins TRBV20-1 to TRBJ2-5; absent DNA, TCRdb's TRBD1 call cannot be checked. In germline, CDR1 is DFQATT, CDR2 SNEGSKA (reference sequence). The CDR3 is 15 amino acids. CDR3 sequence: CSARPGTQYQETQYF.

The chain has TRBV19 and TRBJ1-2; the D gene TCRdb calls, TRBD1, cannot be checked with no DNA. The CDR3 is 16 amino acids. CDR1 and CDR2 (germline): LNHDA, SQIVND (reference sequence). This CDR3 is CASSPRDRGSYYGYTF.

The V and J genes are TRBV6-5 and TRBJ1-2; lacking DNA, the TRBD1 call made by TCRdb goes unchecked. CDR3 length: 14 residues. Germline V lookup: CDR1 MNHEY, CDR2 SVGAGI. CDR3: CASSSPQGAVGYTF.

The V gene is TRBV5-7, the J gene TRBJ2-2; TCRdb returns TRBD2, unconfirmable since there is no DNA. TRBV5-7 is classed as an ORF, of uncertain function. The CDR3 is 15 amino acids. CDR3 sequence: CASSLSGVNTGELFF.

The CDR3 is CASSELNGGAYEQYF. J is TRBJ2-7 and V is TRBV6-1; TCRdb's D gene call, TRBD1, goes unchecked for lack of DNA. Germline V gene data show CDR1 as MNHNS and CDR2 as SASEGT. The CDR3 consists of 15 residues.

By frequency, this clonotype registers medium-sized. This chain joins TRBV15 and TRBJ1-1; TCRdb lists TRBD1, though no DNA is available to test this call. Per the germline V gene, CDR1 is LNHNV and CDR2 is YYDKDF (reference sequence). The CDR3 is 15 amino acids. This CDR3 is CATSRDRTGTAEAFF.

J is TRBJ1-4 and V is TRBV6-5; TCRdb's assignment of TRBD1 cannot be checked, as there is no DNA. This CDR3 contains 14 residues. The germline gives CDR1 MNHEY, CDR2 SVGAGI. This CDR3 reads CASSQTGGNEKLFF.

This clonotype is called medium-sized based on its frequency. The CDR3 loop reads CASSEPSVDTGELFF. The chain is built from TRBV6-1 and TRBJ2-2; without DNA, the TCRdb call of TRBD2 cannot be checked. The CDR3 length is 15 residues. Germline V gives CDR1 MNHNS, CDR2 SASEGT.

The chain uses TRBV27 and TRBJ1-5; TCRdb's assignment of TRBD1 cannot be checked, as there is no DNA. Germline V gene lookup returns CDR1 MNHEY and CDR2 SMNVEV (reference sequence). There are 15 residues in the CDR3. The CDR3 region is CASSLTGDPNQPQHF.

Measured by frequency, this clonotype is medium-sized. This chain connects TRBV29-1 to TRBJ2-1; the D gene TCRdb calls, TRBD1, cannot be checked with no DNA. Germline V CDR1 and CDR2: SQVTM, ANQGSEA. CDR3 length: 20 residues. This chain's CDR3 is CSVRRGSLGDEDSSYNEQFF.